This T cell receptor beta chain was profiled in a study of CD8 T cells in ankylosing spondylitis. General study points: Blood of patients with ankylosing spondylitis appeared to be characterized by a TCR beta motif of seven or eight highly homologous variants. Peripheral blood samples showed relatively rare disease-linked clones, and these clones were CD8+.

Trimming removed 5 bases from V and 0 bases from J; junction bases left unmatched: 14. Germline V gene sequence: CDR1 SQVTM, CDR2 ANQGSEA. The CDR3 covers 19 residues. The sample holds many counts of this clonotype. Antigen: not known. Making the TCR beta libraries involved quantitative 5'-RACE with molecular barcodes. TCRdb reprocessed the 5' RACE reads via MiXCR and lists one record per CDR3 protein. Of approximately 300,000 distinct CDR3 sequences in the sample, approximately 8% are singletons; the top ten hold 13% to 15%. The sample taken for sequencing was blood, either unsorted or a sorted T cell fraction (not recorded which). V is TRBV29-1 and J is TRBJ2-6; 9 nucleotides match TRBD1. The receptor's source is a male donor with ankylosing spondylitis. The CDR3: CSVIHRGRDRASGANVLTF. The CDR3 nucleotides are TGCAGCGTTATACACAGGGGGCGCGACAGGGCCTCTGGGGCCAACGTCCTGACTTTC.